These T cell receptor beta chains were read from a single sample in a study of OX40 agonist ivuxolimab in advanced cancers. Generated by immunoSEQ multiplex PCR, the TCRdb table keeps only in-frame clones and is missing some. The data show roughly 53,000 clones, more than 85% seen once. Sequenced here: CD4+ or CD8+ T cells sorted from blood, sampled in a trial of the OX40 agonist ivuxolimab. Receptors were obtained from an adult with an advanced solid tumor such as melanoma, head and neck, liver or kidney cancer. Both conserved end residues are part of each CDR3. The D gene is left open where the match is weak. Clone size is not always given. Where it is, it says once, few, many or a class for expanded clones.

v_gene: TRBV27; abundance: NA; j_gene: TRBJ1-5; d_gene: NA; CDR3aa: CASSPSTGNQPQHF; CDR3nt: TGTGCCAGCAGTCCCTCGACAGGCAATCAGCCCCAGCATTTT
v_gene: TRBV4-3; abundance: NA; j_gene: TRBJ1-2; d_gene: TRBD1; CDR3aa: CASSQDSNRGRDGYTF; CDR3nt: TGCGCCAGCAGCCAAGATTCTAACAGGGGGAGGGATGGCTACACCTTC
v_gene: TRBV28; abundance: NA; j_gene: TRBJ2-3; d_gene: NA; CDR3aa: CASSRDSSADTQYF; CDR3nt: TGTGCCAGCAGCCGGGACTCTTCCGCAGATACGCAGTATTTT
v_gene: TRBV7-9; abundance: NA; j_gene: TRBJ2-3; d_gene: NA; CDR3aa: CASSPDTAYLDTQYF; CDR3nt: TGTGCCAGCAGCCCGGACACGGCATATTTGGATACGCAGTATTTT
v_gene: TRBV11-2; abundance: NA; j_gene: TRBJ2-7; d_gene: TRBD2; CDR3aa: CASSFNSGSYEQYF; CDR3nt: TGTGCCAGCAGCTTCAATAGCGGGAGCTACGAGCAGTACTTC
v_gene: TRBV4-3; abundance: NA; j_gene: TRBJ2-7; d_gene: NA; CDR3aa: CASSQVWASFHEQYF; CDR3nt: TGCGCCAGCAGCCAAGTTTGGGCTAGTTTCCACGAGCAGTACTTC
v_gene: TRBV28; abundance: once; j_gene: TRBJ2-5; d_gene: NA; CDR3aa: CASSGPGVGETQYF; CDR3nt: TGTGCCAGCAGTGGGCCGGGAGTTGGAGAGACCCAGTACTTC
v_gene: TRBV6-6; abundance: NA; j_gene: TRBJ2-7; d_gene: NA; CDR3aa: CASSYGGADSYEQYF; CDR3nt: TGTGCCAGCAGTTACGGGGGGGCAGATTCCTACGAGCAGTACTTC
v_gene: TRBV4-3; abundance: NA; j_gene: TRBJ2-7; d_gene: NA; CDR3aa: CASSQDTGTYEQYF; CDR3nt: TGCGCCAGCAGCCAAGATACAGGGACCTACGAGCAGTACTTC
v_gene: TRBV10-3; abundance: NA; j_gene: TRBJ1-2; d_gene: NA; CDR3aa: CAISEGALNGYTF; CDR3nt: TGTGCCATCAGTGAGGGGGCGCTAAATGGCTACACCTTC
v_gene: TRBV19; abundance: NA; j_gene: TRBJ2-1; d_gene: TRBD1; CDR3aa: CASSPGQGAYEQFF; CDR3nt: TGTGCCAGTAGTCCCGGACAGGGGGCCTATGAGCAGTTCTTC
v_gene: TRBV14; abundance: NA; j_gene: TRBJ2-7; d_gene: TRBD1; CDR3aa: CASSQEQGARYEQYF; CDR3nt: TGTGCCAGCAGCCAAGAACAGGGGGCGCGCTACGAGCAGTACTTC
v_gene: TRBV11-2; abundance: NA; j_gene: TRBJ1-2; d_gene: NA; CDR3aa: CASTPSGDYGYTF; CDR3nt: TGTGCCAGCACCCCCTCGGGGGACTATGGCTACACCTTC
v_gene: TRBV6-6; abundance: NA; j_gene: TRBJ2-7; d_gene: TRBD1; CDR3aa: CASSYSQDRGTYEQYF; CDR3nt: TGTGCCAGCAGTTACTCTCAGGACAGGGGGACCTACGAGCAGTACTTC
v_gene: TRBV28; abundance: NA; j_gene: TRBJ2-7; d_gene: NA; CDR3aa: CASSLYLGAQRDEQYF; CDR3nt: TGTGCCAGCAGTTTATATCTAGGGGCCCAGAGGGACGAGCAGTACTTC
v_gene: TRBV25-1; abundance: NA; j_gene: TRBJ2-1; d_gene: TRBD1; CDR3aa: CASIRQGAYEQFF; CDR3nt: TGTGCCAGCATTAGACAGGGGGCCTATGAGCAGTTCTTC
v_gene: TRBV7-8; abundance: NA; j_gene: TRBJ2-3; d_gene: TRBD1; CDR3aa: CASNRIHYRGSDTQYF; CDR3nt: TGTGCCAGCAACAGAATCCATTACAGGGGCTCGGATACGCAGTATTTT
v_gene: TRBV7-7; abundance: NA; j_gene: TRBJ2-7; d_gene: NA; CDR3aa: CASSLGLHSYEQYF; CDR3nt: TGTGCTAGCAGCTTAGGGTTACACTCCTACGAGCAGTACTTC
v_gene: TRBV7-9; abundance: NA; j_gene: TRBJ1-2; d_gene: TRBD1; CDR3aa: CASSFPPTGTFGYTF; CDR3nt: TGTGCCAGCAGCTTTCCCCCGACAGGGACTTTTGGCTACACCTTC
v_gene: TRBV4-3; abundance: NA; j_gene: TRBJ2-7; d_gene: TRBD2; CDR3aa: CASSPGTSGYEQYF; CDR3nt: TGCGCCAGCAGCCCGGGGACTAGCGGCTACGAGCAGTACTTC
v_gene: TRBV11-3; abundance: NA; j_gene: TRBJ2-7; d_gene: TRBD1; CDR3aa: CASSSGTGGYEQYF; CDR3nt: TGTGCCAGCAGCTCCGGGACAGGGGGCTACGAGCAGTACTTC
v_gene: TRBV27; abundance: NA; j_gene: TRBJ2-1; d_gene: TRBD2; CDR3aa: CASSSGLALHNEQFF; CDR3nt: TGTGCCAGCAGCTCGGGACTAGCGCTACACAATGAGCAGTTCTTC
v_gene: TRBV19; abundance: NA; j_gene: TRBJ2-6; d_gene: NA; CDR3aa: CASSMGPGANVLTF; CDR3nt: TGTGCCAGTAGTATGGGGCCTGGGGCCAACGTCCTGACTTTC
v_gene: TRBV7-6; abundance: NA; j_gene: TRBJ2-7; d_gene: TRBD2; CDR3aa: CASSLARGGSRTYEQYF; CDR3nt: TGTGCCAGCAGCTTAGCGAGGGGCGGGAGTAGGACCTACGAGCAGTACTTC
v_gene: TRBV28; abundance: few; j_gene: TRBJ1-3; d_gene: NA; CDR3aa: CASSFENTIYF; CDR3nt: TGTGCCAGCAGTTTCGAAAACACCATATATTTT
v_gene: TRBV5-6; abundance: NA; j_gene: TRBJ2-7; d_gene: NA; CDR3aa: CASSSPETEYYEQYF; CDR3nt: TGTGCCAGCAGCTCACCCGAGACAGAGTACTACGAGCAGTACTTC
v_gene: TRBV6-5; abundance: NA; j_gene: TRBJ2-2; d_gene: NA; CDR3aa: CASSFFKNTGELFF; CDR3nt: TGTGCCAGCAGTTTTTTTAAGAACACCGGGGAGCTGTTTTTT
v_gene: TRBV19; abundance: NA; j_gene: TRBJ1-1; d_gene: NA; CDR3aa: CASLDRQANTEAFF; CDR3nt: TGTGCCAGTTTGGATCGACAGGCCAACACTGAAGCTTTCTTT
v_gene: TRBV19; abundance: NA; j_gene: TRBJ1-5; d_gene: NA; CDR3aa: CASSIPMGGSNQPQHF; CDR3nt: TGTGCCAGTAGTATCCCCATGGGAGGGAGCAATCAGCCCCAGCATTTT
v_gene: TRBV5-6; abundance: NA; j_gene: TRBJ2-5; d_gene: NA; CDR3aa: CASRDLTQEETQYF; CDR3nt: TGTGCCAGCAGAGACTTGACCCAAGAAGAGACCCAGTACTTC
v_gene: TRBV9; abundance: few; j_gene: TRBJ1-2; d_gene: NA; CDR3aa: CASSVGVGYTF; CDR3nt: TGTGCCAGCAGCGTAGGGGTCGGCTACACCTTC
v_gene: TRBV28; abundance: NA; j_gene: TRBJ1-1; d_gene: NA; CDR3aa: CASSFIPGNTEAFF; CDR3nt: TGTGCCAGCAGTTTTATTCCGGGCAACACTGAAGCTTTCTTT
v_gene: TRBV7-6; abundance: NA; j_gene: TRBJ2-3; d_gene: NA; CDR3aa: CASSLGRETDTQYF; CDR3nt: TGTGCCAGCAGCTTGGGCAGGGAAACAGATACGCAGTATTTT
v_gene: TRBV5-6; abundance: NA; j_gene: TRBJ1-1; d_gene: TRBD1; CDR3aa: CASSPQQGAYTEAFF; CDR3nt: TGTGCCAGCAGCCCCCAACAGGGGGCCTACACTGAAGCTTTCTTT
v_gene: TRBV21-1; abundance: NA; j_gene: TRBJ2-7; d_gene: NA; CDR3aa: CATTDLGLEDYEQYF; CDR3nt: TGTGCCACCACAGACTTAGGACTAGAGGACTACGAGCAGTACTTC
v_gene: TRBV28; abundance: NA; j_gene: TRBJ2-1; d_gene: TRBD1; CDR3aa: CASSGDRVGEQFF; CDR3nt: TGTGCCAGCAGTGGAGACAGGGTCGGTGAGCAGTTCTTC
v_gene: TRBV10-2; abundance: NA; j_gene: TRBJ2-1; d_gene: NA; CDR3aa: CASNPTDLPSPDYNEQFF; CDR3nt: TGCGCCAGCAACCCGACGGACCTCCCTTCTCCTGACTACAATGAGCAGTTCTTC
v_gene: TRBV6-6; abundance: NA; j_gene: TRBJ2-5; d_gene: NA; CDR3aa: CASSYSPGMQETQYF; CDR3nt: TGTGCCAGCAGTTACTCCCCGGGGATGCAAGAGACCCAGTACTTC
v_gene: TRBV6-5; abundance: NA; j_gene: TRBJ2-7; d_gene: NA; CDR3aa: CASSYSRGESFYEQYF; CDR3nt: TGTGCCAGCAGTTACTCGCGGGGAGAGTCTTTCTACGAGCAGTACTTC
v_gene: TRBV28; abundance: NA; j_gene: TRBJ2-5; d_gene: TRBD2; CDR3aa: CATGSPRTSGRWETQYF; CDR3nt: TGTGCCACCGGGAGCCCTAGGACTAGCGGGAGGTGGGAGACCCAGTACTTC
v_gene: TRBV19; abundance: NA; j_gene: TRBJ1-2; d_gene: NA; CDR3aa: CASWGGIYGYTF; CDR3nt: TGTGCCAGTTGGGGCGGGATATATGGCTACACCTTC
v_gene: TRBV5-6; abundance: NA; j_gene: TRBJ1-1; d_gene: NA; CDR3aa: CASSLGKAREAFF; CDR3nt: TGTGCCAGCAGCTTGGGGAAAGCACGGGAAGCTTTCTTT
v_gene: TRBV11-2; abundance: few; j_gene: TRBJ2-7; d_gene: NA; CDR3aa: CASSLSGNYEQYF; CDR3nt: TGTGCCAGCAGCTTATCCGGGAACTACGAGCAGTACTTC
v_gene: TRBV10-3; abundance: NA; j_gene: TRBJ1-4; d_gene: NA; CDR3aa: CAISESTGSGGGCEKLFF; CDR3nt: TGTGCCATCAGTGAGTCTACAGGGTCGGGTGGAGGGTGTGAAAAACTGTTTTTT
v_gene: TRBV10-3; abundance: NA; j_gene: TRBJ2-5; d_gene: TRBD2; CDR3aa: CAITPGLQETQYF; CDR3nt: TGTGCCATCACGCCGGGACTACAAGAGACCCAGTACTTC
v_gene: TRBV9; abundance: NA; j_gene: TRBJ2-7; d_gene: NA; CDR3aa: CASSEGIAYEQYF; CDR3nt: TGTGCCAGCTCGGAGGGAATAGCCTACGAGCAGTACTTC
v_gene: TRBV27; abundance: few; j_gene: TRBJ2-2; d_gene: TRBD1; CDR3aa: CASSLAGTGVTGELFF; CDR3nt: TGTGCCAGCAGTTTGGCCGGGACAGGGGTCACCGGGGAGCTGTTTTTT
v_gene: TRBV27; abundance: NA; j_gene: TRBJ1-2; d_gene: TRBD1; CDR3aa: CASSPHRGPDYGYTF; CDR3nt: TGTGCCAGCAGTCCCCACAGGGGGCCGGACTATGGCTACACCTTC
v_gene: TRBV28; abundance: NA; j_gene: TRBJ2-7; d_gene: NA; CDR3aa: CASSRQRITYEQYF; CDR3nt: TGTGCCAGCAGCCGCCAGCGGATAACCTACGAGCAGTACTTC
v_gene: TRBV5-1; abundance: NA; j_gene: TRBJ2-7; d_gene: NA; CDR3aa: CASSLGLQDSTYEQYF; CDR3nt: TGCGCCAGCAGCTTGGGGCTACAGGACTCCACCTACGAGCAGTACTTC
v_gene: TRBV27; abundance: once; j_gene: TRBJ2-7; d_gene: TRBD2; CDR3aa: CASPGRRLAGCLSYEQYF; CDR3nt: TGTGCCAGTCCCGGTAGAAGGCTAGCGGGATGTCTGAGCTACGAGCAGTACTTC
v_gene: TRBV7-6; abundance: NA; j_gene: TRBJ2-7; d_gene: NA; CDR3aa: CASSLEGPDYEQYF; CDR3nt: TGTGCCAGCAGCTTAGAGGGGCCCGACTACGAGCAGTACTTC
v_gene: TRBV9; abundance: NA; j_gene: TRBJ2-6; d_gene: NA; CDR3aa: CASSDGTSGANVLTF; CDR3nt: TGTGCCAGCAGCGACGGGACTTCCGGGGCCAACGTCCTGACTTTC
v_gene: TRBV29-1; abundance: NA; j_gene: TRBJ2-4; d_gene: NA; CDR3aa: CSVDRSNIQYF; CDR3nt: TGCAGCGTTGACAGGTCAAACATTCAGTACTTC
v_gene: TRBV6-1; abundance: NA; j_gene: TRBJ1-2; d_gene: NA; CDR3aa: CASSEEKFGIGLANYGYTF; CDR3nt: TGTGCCAGCAGTGAAGAGAAATTCGGGATAGGGTTAGCTAACTATGGCTACACCTTC